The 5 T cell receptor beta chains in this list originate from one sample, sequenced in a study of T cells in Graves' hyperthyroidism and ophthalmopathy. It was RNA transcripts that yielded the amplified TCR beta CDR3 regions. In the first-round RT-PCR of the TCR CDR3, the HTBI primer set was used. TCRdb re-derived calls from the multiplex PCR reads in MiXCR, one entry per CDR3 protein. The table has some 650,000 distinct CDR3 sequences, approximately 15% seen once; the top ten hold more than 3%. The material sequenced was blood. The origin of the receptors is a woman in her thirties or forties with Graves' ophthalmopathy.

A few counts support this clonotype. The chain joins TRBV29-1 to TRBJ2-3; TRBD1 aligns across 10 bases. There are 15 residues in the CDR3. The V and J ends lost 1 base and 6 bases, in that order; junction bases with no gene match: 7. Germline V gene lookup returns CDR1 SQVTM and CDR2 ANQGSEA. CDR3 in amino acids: CSVEVWGQGSDTQYF. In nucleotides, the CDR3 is TGCAGCGTTGAAGTGTGGGGACAGGGGTCGGATACGCAGTATTTT.

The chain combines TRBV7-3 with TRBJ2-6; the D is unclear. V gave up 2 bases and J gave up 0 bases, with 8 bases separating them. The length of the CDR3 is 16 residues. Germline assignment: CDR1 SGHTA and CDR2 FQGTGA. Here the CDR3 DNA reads TGTGCCAGCAGCTTAGTGCAGGCCTCTGGGGCCAACGTCCTGACTTTC. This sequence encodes CASSLVQASGANVLTF.

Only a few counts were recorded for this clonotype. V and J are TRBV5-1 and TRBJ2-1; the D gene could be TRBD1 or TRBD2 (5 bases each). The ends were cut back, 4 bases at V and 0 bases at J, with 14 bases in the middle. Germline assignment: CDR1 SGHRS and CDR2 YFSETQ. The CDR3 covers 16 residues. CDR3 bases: TGCGCCAGCAGCCGCCGGGACGGAAGCTCCTACAATGAGCAGTTCTTC. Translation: CASSRRDGSSYNEQFF.

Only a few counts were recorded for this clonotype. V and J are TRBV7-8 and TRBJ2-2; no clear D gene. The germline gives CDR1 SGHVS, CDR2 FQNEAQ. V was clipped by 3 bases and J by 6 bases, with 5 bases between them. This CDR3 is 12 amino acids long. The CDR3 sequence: CASSFWAGELFF. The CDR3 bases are TGTGCCAGCAGCTTTTGGGCCGGGGAGCTGTTTTTT.

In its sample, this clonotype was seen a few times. The CDR3, as DNA: TGCGCCAGTGCCCCTAGCGGGAGTTCCGAGCAGTACTTC. Translating gives CASAPSGSSEQYF. The chain recombines TRBV5-1 with TRBJ2-7; 10 bases line up with TRBD2. Germline-derived CDR1 and CDR2 are SGHRS and YFSETQ. Losses at the gene ends were 8 bases for V and 6 bases for J; bases not matched to a gene: 8. CDR3 length: 13 residues.